This T cell receptor (beta chain) was sequenced during a study of CD8 T cell repertoires and HIV-1 epitope variants. At the level of the study: Each of Twenty-five Gag and Nef epitope peptides stimulated a separate culture. The baseline condition was 1M T cells left uncultured.

The assay was immunoSEQ multiplex PCR, and TCRdb's table has in-frame clones only and misses some. Among 5,000 to 6,500 clones listed, around 66% were seen once. This clone turned up a few times. Its antigen is unknown. CDR1 SNHLY and CDR2 FYNNEI come from the germline V gene. CDR3 length: 14 residues. Trimming cost V 7 bases and J 4 bases, with 13 bases left between them. The sample consisted of cultured CD8+ T cells derived from PBMCs. This TCR was recovered from a male donor with HIV. The chain joins TRBV2 to TRBJ1-4; D not certain. Written as DNA, the CDR3 is TGTGCCAGCACCCCTCGTAGGGTTAATGAAAAACTGTTTTTT. The encoded protein is CASTPRRVNEKLFF.